The rows below give T cell receptor beta chains drawn from one sample of a study of cytomegalovirus exposure and HLA in healthy donors. Measured with immunoSEQ multiplex PCR; TCRdb has only the in-frame clones, and not every one. The sample yields 330,000 or so clones, 86% seen once. The sample taken for sequencing was PBMCs. These receptors were obtained from a woman between 18 and 29 years old in good health and CMV-seronegative. CDR3s include the opening cysteine and the closing phenylalanine or tryptophan. A D gene is named only where the DNA matches it firmly. Clone size is not always given. Where it is, it says once, few, many or a class for expanded clones.

v_gene: TRBV9
abundance: NA
d_gene: TRBD2
j_gene: TRBJ2-1
CDR3nt: TGTGCCAGCAGCGTTAGCGGGAGGGCCGAGAATGAGCAGTTCTTC
CDR3aa: CASSVSGRAENEQFF

v_gene: TRBV27
abundance: few
d_gene: NA
j_gene: TRBJ2-7
CDR3nt: TGTGCCAGCAGTCAACAGGGTTCCCACGAGCAGTACTTC
CDR3aa: CASSQQGSHEQYF

v_gene: TRBV6-5
abundance: NA
d_gene: NA
j_gene: TRBJ1-1
CDR3nt: TGTGCCAGCAGTTACGGGGGAGGCATGAACACTGAAGCTTTCTTT
CDR3aa: CASSYGGGMNTEAFF

v_gene: TRBV7-9
abundance: NA
d_gene: NA
j_gene: TRBJ1-1
CDR3nt: TGTGCCAGCAGCTTAGGAGCAGGGAACACTGAAGCTTTCTTT
CDR3aa: CASSLGAGNTEAFF

v_gene: TRBV7-2
abundance: NA
d_gene: TRBD2
j_gene: TRBJ2-7
CDR3nt: TGTGCCAGCAGCCAACTAGCGGGTGACTACGAGCAGTACTTC
CDR3aa: CASSQLAGDYEQYF

v_gene: TRBV28
abundance: NA
d_gene: NA
j_gene: TRBJ1-5
CDR3nt: TGTGCCAGCCTAACCAGGGATCAGCCCCAGCATTTT
CDR3aa: CASLTRDQPQHF

v_gene: TRBV6-5
abundance: NA
d_gene: TRBD2
j_gene: TRBJ2-1
CDR3nt: TGTGCCAGCAGAGAAGCCGGGACTAGCAATGAGCAGTTCTTC
CDR3aa: CASREAGTSNEQFF

v_gene: TRBV4-2
abundance: NA
d_gene: NA
j_gene: TRBJ2-3
CDR3nt: TGTGCCAGCAGCCAAGCCGGGACTGAAGCAGATACGCAGTATTTT
CDR3aa: CASSQAGTEADTQYF

v_gene: TRBV27
abundance: NA
d_gene: NA
j_gene: TRBJ2-7
CDR3nt: TGTGCCAGCAGTTTGGCAGGGGACTACGAGCAGTACTTC
CDR3aa: CASSLAGDYEQYF

v_gene: TRBV27
abundance: NA
d_gene: NA
j_gene: TRBJ1-1
CDR3nt: TGTGCCAGCAGACAGGGCTGGACTGAAGCTTTCTTT
CDR3aa: CASRQGWTEAFF

v_gene: TRBV7-2
abundance: NA
d_gene: TRBD2
j_gene: TRBJ2-2
CDR3nt: TGTGCCAGCAGCGTGACTAGCGGGAAGGTGGCCGGGGAGCTGTTTTTT
CDR3aa: CASSVTSGKVAGELFF

v_gene: TRBV19
abundance: NA
d_gene: TRBD2
j_gene: TRBJ2-4
CDR3nt: TGTGCCAGTCCCACTGTGAAGCGGGAGAATTACATTCAGTACTTC
CDR3aa: CASPTVKRENYIQYF

v_gene: TRBV10-3
abundance: NA
d_gene: NA
j_gene: TRBJ2-7
CDR3nt: TGTGCCATCAGTTCGACAGTAACGGTCCCCTACGAGCAGTACTTC
CDR3aa: CAISSTVTVPYEQYF

v_gene: TRBV9
abundance: NA
d_gene: TRBD2
j_gene: TRBJ2-1
CDR3nt: TGTGCCAGCAGCGAGACCGGGACTAAGAATGAGCAGTTCTTC
CDR3aa: CASSETGTKNEQFF

v_gene: TRBV7-9
abundance: NA
d_gene: NA
j_gene: TRBJ1-4
CDR3nt: TGTGCCAGCAGCTTAGAGGGGGTCACTAATGAAAAACTGTTTTTT
CDR3aa: CASSLEGVTNEKLFF

v_gene: TRBV6-1
abundance: NA
d_gene: NA
j_gene: TRBJ2-1
CDR3nt: TGTGCCAGCAGTGAAGAGTGGTTAATAGCGTCGGCCAATGAGCAGTTCTTC
CDR3aa: CASSEEWLIASANEQFF